This T cell receptor beta chain appears in the sequencing data of a study of T-cell reconstitution after alpha-beta-depleted transplantation in children. This clonotype was seen a handful of times. A TCRbeta library incorporating unique molecular identifiers was prepared. Each CDR3 protein is one row after TCRdb ran MiXCR on the PCR reads. The sample comprises about 91,000 distinct CDR3 sequences, more than 7% of which are singletons, and 6.9% rests with the top ten. The CDR3 runs 16 residues. CDR1 and CDR2 (germline): SGHRS, YFSETQ. With 1 base clipped from V and 4 bases from J, the junction kept 5 bases outside the gene matches.

This sample comprised PBMCs from the stem cell graft donor, obtained from the stem cell graft. The sequence was collected from a human donor who donated a stem cell graft to a child with congenital amegakaryocytic thrombocytopenia. The chain carries TRBV5-1 and TRBJ2-3; 11 bases agree with TRBD2. CDR3 in amino acids: CASSLQIAGGADTQYF. The CDR3 region has the DNA TGCGCCAGCAGCTTGCAAATAGCGGGGGGGGCAGATACGCAGTATTTT.